The source of this TCR beta chain is a study of blood T cell repertoires in COVID-19. Assay used: immunoSEQ multiplex PCR; TCRdb lists only in-frame clones, some missing. The sample yields approximately 93,000 clones, approximately 86% seen once. The CDR3 length is 13 residues. CDR1 and CDR2 (germline): ENHRY, SYGVKD. The ends lost 5 bases at V and 2 bases at J; junction bases unmatched: 3. V and J are TRBV10-3 and TRBJ2-7; 7 bases are shared with TRBD1. This sequence originates from a man aged 50 or older with COVID-19, enrolled during active disease. Sequencing was performed on peripheral blood. Written as DNA, the CDR3 is TGTGCCATCAGTAATGGACAGGCCTACGAGCAGTACTTC. Amino acid sequence: CAISNGQAYEQYF.